This TCR beta chain was captured in a study of regulatory T cells in long-lasting Graves disease. Losses at the gene ends were 7 bases for V and 5 bases for J; bases not matched to a gene: 8. The germline CDR1 and CDR2 sequences are MNHEY and SMNVEV (reference sequence). This CDR3 has 14 amino acids. Stated time point: persistent/refractory GD, antithyroid drugs over 5 years with positive TRAb. Making the TCR library involved RNA that had been extracted from PBMCs. Patients came from an endocrinology department in Xi'an, China. Study-level points and caveats: Less diverse TCR repertoires were seen in persistent Graves' patients than in newly diagnosed ones. The work looked only at peripheral blood and did not look at thyroid tissue.

Libraries of TCR beta came from iRepertoire HTBI primers plus Arm-PCR of CDR3 regions. TCRdb processed the multiplex PCR reads anew with MiXCR; each CDR3 protein has one entry. In the table there are 500,000 to 700,000 distinct CDR3 sequences, 25% to 30% of which are singletons. This clonotype has a handful of counts. Its matching antigen is unknown. This rearrangement joins TRBV27 to TRBJ2-5; 9 bases map to TRBD2. Sequenced material: peripheral blood mononuclear cells (PBMCs), taken when the disease was refractory, from a patient treated with antithyroid drugs. This receptor was obtained from a female donor with Graves disease. The CDR3 bases are TGTGCCAGCAAAGTTAGCGGGAGAGGGGAGACCCAGTACTTC. Its translation is CASKVSGRGETQYF.